In its sample, the clone carrying this T cell receptor (beta chain) was seen many times. As yet, its antigen is unknown. Unique molecular identifiers were incorporated when the TCRbeta library was constructed. TCRdb called the PCR reads again in MiXCR, with one record for every CDR3 protein. This table has hundreds of thousands of distinct CDR3 sequences, roughly 13% appearing once. CDR1 SGHVS and CDR2 FQNEAQ come from the germline V gene. CDR3 size: 14 residues. V was shortened by 5 bases and J by 4 bases, with 13 bases between the two germline ends. The entry originates in a study of T-cell reconstitution after alpha-beta-depleted transplantation in children. Broader study findings: By about two months after transplant, alpha-beta T cells reportedly arose from several hundred graft clones that had expanded. It was newly produced T cells that mostly accounted for T-cell counts and diversity one year after transplant.

This sequence joins TRBV7-8 and TRBJ2-3; perhaps TRBD2 as D (6 bases). Source: PBMCs, mostly from graft donor cells, taken 360 days after TCRalphabeta/CD19-depleted stem cell transplant. This clonotype was sampled from a male patient aged 5 to 17 who had a stem cell transplant for acute myeloid leukemia, so the T cells may come from the graft donor. The CDR3 protein is CASSLGTAPDTQYF. CDR3 bases: TGTGCCAGCAGCCTCGGGACTGCCCCAGATACGCAGTATTTT. Looking up the rest from reference TRBV7-8 and TRBJ2-3 gives the full variable domain: GAGVSQSPRYKVAKRGQDVALRCDPISGHVSLFWYQQALGQGPEFLTYFQNEAQLDKSGLPSDRFFAERPEGSVSTLKIQRTQQEDSAVYLCASSLGTAPDTQYFGPGTRLTVL.